Listed here are 2 T cell receptor beta chains from one sample, sequenced in a study of cytomegalovirus exposure and HLA in healthy donors. The study ran its PCR with 60 Vbeta and 13 Jbeta primers. Only in-frame clones appear in the TCRdb table, and some are missing; sequencing was by immunoSEQ multiplex PCR. The table has 100,000 to 150,000 clones, around three quarters seen once. Material: PBMCs. The receptors stem from a man aged 40-50 years in good health and CMV-seronegative.

The V and J genes are TRBV30 and TRBJ2-3; TRBD2 aligns across 8 bases. In germline, CDR1 is GTSNPN, CDR2 SVGIG (reference sequence). This CDR3 has 15 amino acids. J was trimmed by 0 bases and V by 5 bases; bases with no gene match: 7. The CDR3 DNA reads TGTGCCTGGCGACTCGGGGGGGCCAGCACAGATACGCAGTATTTT. Its protein is CAWRLGGASTDTQYF. Filled out from reference TRBV30 and TRBJ2-3, the complete variable domain reads SQTIHQWPATLVQPVGSPLSLECTVEGTSNPNLYWYRQAAGRGLQLLFYSVGIGQISSEVPQNLSASRPQDRQFILSSKKLLLSDSGFYLCAWRLGGASTDTQYFGPGTRLTVL.

The J gene is TRBJ2-6, the V gene TRBV2; no firm D call. This CDR3 spans 18 amino acids. The germline V gene has CDR1 SNHLY and CDR2 FYNNEI. The V end lost 2 bases, the J end lost 0 bases, and 14 bases lay between the germline ends. The CDR3 region is CASSEMGSFDSGANVLTF. The CDR3 region has the DNA TGTGCCAGCAGTGAAATGGGCAGCTTTGACTCTGGGGCCAACGTCCTGACTTTC. The complete variable domain, with remaining parts taken from reference TRBV2 and TRBJ2-6, reads EPEVTQTPSHQVTQMGQEVILRCVPISNHLYFYWYRQILGQKVEFLVSFYNNEISEKSEIFDDQFSVERPDGSNFTLKIRSTKLEDSAMYFCASSEMGSFDSGANVLTFGAGSRLTVL.